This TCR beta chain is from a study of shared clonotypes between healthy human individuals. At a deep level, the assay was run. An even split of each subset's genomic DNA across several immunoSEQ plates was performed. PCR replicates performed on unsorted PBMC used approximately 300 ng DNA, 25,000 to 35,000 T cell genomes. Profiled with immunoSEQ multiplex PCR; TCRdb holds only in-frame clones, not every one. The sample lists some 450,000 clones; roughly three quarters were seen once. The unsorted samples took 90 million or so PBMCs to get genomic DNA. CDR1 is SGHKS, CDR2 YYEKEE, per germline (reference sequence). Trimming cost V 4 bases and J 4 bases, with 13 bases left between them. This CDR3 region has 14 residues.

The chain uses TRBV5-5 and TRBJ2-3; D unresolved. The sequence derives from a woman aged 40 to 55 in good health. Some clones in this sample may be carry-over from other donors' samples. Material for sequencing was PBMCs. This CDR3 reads CASSPTGMADTQYF. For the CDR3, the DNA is TGTGCCAGCAGCCCTACGGGTATGGCAGATACGCAGTATTTT.